Listed below are T cell receptor beta chains from one sample, sequenced in a study of OX40 agonist ivuxolimab in advanced cancers. Using immunoSEQ multiplex PCR, the repertoire was profiled, and TCRdb retains in-frame clones only, with some absent. The table has 50,000 to 65,000 clones, roughly 91% seen once. The starting material was CD4+ or CD8+ T cells sorted from blood, obtained in a trial of the OX40 agonist ivuxolimab. The receptors originated from an adult with an advanced solid tumor such as melanoma, head and neck, liver or kidney cancer. The conserved cysteine and the conserved F or W are not part of the CDR3 here. D genes are given only for firm matches. Clone size is stated in some rows and not others, as once, few, many or a class when expanded.

J: TRBJ2-5
size: -
D: -
V: TRBV10-3
CDR3: AISAGGGETQY

J: TRBJ1-1
size: few
D: -
V: TRBV10-3
CDR3: AISVQREEAF

J: TRBJ1-6
size: -
D: TRBD1
V: TRBV5-1
CDR3: ASSLHSGGSSPLH

J: TRBJ2-2
size: -
D: TRBD2
V: TRBV6-5
CDR3: ASSFGTSGNTGELF

J: TRBJ2-7
size: -
D: -
V: TRBV7-3
CDR3: ASSLTAVGGHGEQY

J: TRBJ1-1
size: once
D: -
V: TRBV21-1
CDR3: ASSKTYKDTEAF

J: TRBJ2-3
size: -
D: -
V: TRBV10-2
CDR3: ASSDRRRADTQY

J: TRBJ2-7
size: -
D: -
V: TRBV29-1
CDR3: SVPRGNEQY

J: TRBJ2-5
size: -
D: TRBD1
V: TRBV15
CDR3: ATSRDRGQETQY

J: TRBJ1-1
size: few
D: -
V: TRBV9
CDR3: ASSVGGVRTEAF

J: TRBJ2-7
size: -
D: TRBD1
V: TRBV10-3
CDR3: AISRDREGEQY

J: TRBJ2-7
size: -
D: TRBD1
V: TRBV18
CDR3: ASSPGQGTRYEQY

J: TRBJ2-7
size: -
D: -
V: TRBV4-1
CDR3: ASSQEFGGGFHEQY

J: TRBJ1-5
size: -
D: -
V: TRBV6-5
CDR3: ASSYGGSNQPQH

J: TRBJ2-1
size: -
D: TRBD1
V: TRBV9
CDR3: ASTKTGLVNEQF

J: TRBJ2-1
size: -
D: -
V: TRBV5-5
CDR3: ASSFGIGIGNEQF

J: TRBJ2-7
size: -
D: -
V: TRBV29-1
CDR3: SVEDSPGGISYEQY

J: TRBJ2-5
size: -
D: -
V: TRBV28
CDR3: ASSLFRVPSY

J: TRBJ2-3
size: -
D: TRBD1
V: TRBV25-1
CDR3: ASGDRASTDTQY

J: TRBJ2-2
size: -
D: TRBD2
V: TRBV6-5
CDR3: ASRTSGVTGELF

J: TRBJ2-2
size: -
D: TRBD1
V: TRBV6-5
CDR3: ASNPRTGRSGELF

J: TRBJ1-4
size: -
D: -
V: TRBV28
CDR3: ASSFAGNNEKLF

J: TRBJ2-1
size: -
D: TRBD2
V: TRBV10-3
CDR3: ASSGGSLYEQF

J: TRBJ2-1
size: -
D: TRBD1
V: TRBV18
CDR3: ASSRGQGAHNEQF

J: TRBJ2-3
size: -
D: -
V: TRBV4-1
CDR3: ASSQEGSKDTQY

J: TRBJ1-2
size: -
D: -
V: TRBV6-5
CDR3: ASSATDGANYGYT

J: TRBJ1-1
size: -
D: -
V: TRBV7-3
CDR3: ASSPTVNTEAF

J: TRBJ2-4
size: -
D: -
V: TRBV18
CDR3: ASSPGGLTGIQY

J: TRBJ2-7
size: -
D: TRBD2
V: TRBV7-8
CDR3: ASSREGGALYEQY

J: TRBJ2-5
size: -
D: TRBD2
V: TRBV9
CDR3: ASSASGGFQETQY

J: TRBJ1-4
size: -
D: TRBD1
V: TRBV28
CDR3: ASRPGQGLATNEKLF

J: TRBJ1-1
size: -
D: -
V: TRBV5-4
CDR3: ASSMGLREMMDTEAF

J: TRBJ2-7
size: -
D: -
V: TRBV21-1
CDR3: ASSKAYQPPREQY

J: TRBJ2-7
size: -
D: -
V: TRBV21-1
CDR3: ASSPGVIYEQY

J: TRBJ2-2
size: once
D: -
V: TRBV9
CDR3: ASSVDDPGSSGELF

J: TRBJ2-7
size: -
D: -
V: TRBV28
CDR3: ASSLRYEQY

J: TRBJ2-7
size: -
D: TRBD2
V: TRBV2
CDR3: ASSERLAGAYEQY

J: TRBJ2-3
size: -
D: -
V: TRBV7-6
CDR3: ASSLRGRESTDTQY

J: TRBJ2-7
size: -
D: -
V: TRBV28
CDR3: ASSLSRARGSYEQY

J: TRBJ2-7
size: -
D: TRBD2
V: TRBV5-1
CDR3: ASSRTSGRDEQY

J: TRBJ1-5
size: -
D: TRBD1
V: TRBV19
CDR3: ASSRDRDQPQH

J: TRBJ1-5
size: -
D: TRBD1
V: TRBV7-9
CDR3: ASSFTGGEQPQH

J: TRBJ2-5
size: -
D: -
V: TRBV6-5
CDR3: ASSGLGGGRETQY

J: TRBJ2-1
size: -
D: -
V: TRBV5-1
CDR3: ASSSGSPYNEQF

J: TRBJ2-4
size: -
D: -
V: TRBV30
CDR3: AWSGLAKNIQY

J: TRBJ1-2
size: -
D: -
V: TRBV19
CDR3: ASSIRPNQSGRYGYT

J: TRBJ2-5
size: once
D: -
V: TRBV5-6
CDR3: ASVREESGTQY

J: TRBJ2-1
size: -
D: TRBD1
V: TRBV19
CDR3: ASNRDRDSYNEQF

J: TRBJ1-3
size: few
D: -
V: TRBV5-6
CDR3: ASSTGRSGNTIY

J: TRBJ2-5
size: -
D: TRBD2
V: TRBV5-4
CDR3: ASSPTGTSGGETQY

J: TRBJ2-7
size: -
D: -
V: TRBV28
CDR3: ASKGHELYEQY

J: TRBJ2-2
size: -
D: -
V: TRBV9
CDR3: ASSVVVGKAGELF

J: TRBJ1-1
size: once
D: -
V: TRBV9
CDR3: ASSVAGVAAGEAF

J: TRBJ2-5
size: -
D: TRBD1
V: TRBV27
CDR3: ASSLTGGSETQY

J: TRBJ2-3
size: -
D: -
V: TRBV6-5
CDR3: ASKPSGGPGGTQY

J: TRBJ2-2
size: -
D: TRBD2
V: TRBV4-1
CDR3: ASQRGKAGELF

J: TRBJ1-5
size: -
D: -
V: TRBV6-7
CDR3: ASSKLGLDDQPQH